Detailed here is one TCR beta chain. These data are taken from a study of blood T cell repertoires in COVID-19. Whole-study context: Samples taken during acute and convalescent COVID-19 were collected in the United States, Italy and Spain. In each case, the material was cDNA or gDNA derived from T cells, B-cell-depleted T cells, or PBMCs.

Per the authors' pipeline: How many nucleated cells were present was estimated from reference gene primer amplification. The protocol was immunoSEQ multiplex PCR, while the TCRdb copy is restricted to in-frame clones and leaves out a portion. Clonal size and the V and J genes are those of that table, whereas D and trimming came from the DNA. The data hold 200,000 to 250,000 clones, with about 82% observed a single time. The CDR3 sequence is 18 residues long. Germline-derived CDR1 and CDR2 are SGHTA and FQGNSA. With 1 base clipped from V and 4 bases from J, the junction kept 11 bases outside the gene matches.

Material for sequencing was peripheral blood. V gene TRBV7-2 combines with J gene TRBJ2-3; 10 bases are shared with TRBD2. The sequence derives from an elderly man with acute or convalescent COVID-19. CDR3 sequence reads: CASSLGGVGTSVSDTQYF. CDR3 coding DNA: TGTGCCAGCAGCTTAGGCGGTGTCGGGACTAGCGTTTCAGATACGCAGTATTTT.